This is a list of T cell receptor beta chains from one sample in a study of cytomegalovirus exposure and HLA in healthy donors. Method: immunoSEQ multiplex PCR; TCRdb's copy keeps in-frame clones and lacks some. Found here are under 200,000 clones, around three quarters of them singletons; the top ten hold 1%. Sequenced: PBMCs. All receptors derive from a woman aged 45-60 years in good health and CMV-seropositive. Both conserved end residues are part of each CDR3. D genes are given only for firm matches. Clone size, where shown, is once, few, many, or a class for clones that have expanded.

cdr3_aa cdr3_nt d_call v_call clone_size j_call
CASSKRREGTDTQYF TGTGCCAGTAGTAAGCGGCGGGAGGGCACAGATACGCAGTATTTT TRBD2 TRBV19 . TRBJ2-3
CASSVEDRGFYNSPLHF TGTGCCAGCAGCGTCGAGGACAGGGGGTTCTATAATTCACCCCTCCACTTT TRBD1 TRBV9 . TRBJ1-6
CASSTRGGRTYEQYF TGTGCCAGCAGCACGAGGGGGGGGCGAACCTACGAGCAGTACTTC . TRBV9 . TRBJ2-7
CATSRDLLRNEQFF TGTGCCACCAGCAGAGACCTACTCCGCAATGAGCAGTTCTTC . TRBV15 . TRBJ2-1
CASSLSRASRGVGTDTQYF TGTGCCAGCAGTTTATCCCGGGCTAGCAGGGGGGTGGGCACAGATACGCAGTATTTT . TRBV27 . TRBJ2-3
CAAGIDRGSGANVLTF TGTGCCGCTGGGATAGACAGGGGGTCGGGGGCCAACGTCCTGACTTTC TRBD1 TRBV27 . TRBJ2-6
CASRQLGLGGDTQYF TGTGCCAGCAGGCAATTGGGACTTGGGGGAGATACGCAGTATTTT . TRBV25-1 . TRBJ2-3
CASSLGGQTGELFF TGCGCCAGCAGCTTGGGGGGACAGACCGGGGAGCTGTTTTTT TRBD1 TRBV5-1 . TRBJ2-2
CASSLTGGFNEKLFF TGTGCCAGCAGCTTAACGGGGGGCTTTAATGAAAAACTGTTTTTT . TRBV7-2 . TRBJ1-4
CASSRPGELSSYNSPLHF TGTGCCAGCTCACGGCCAGGGGAGCTAAGCTCCTATAATTCACCCCTCCACTTT . TRBV18 once TRBJ1-6
CASSPQLNRATYEQYF TGTGCCAGCAGCCCTCAGTTGAACAGGGCAACCTACGAGCAGTACTTC . TRBV9 . TRBJ2-7
CASSRTGLNQPQHF TGTGCCAGCAGCCGGACAGGACTAAATCAGCCCCAGCATTTT TRBD1 TRBV27 few TRBJ1-5
CASSTQGGEAFF TGTGCCAGCAGTACTCAGGGGGGTGAAGCTTTCTTT TRBD1 TRBV7-9 few TRBJ1-1
CASSALNYGYTF TGTGCCAGCAGTGCCCTCAACTATGGCTACACCTTC . TRBV2 . TRBJ1-2
CATSRDVGSGDRFF TGTGCCACCAGCAGAGATGTGGGCAGCGGGGATCGGTTCTTC TRBD2 TRBV15 once TRBJ2-1
CASSEAHHNYEQYF TGTGCCAGCAGTGAAGCGCATCACAACTACGAGCAGTACTTC . TRBV6-1 . TRBJ2-7
CASSSVGQGNYEQYF TGTGCCAGCAGCTCAGTTGGACAGGGAAATTACGAGCAGTACTTC TRBD1 TRBV5-6 . TRBJ2-7
CASSPEVGGQVTQYF TGTGCCAGCAGCCCAGAGGTTGGGGGCCAGGTGACCCAGTACTTC . TRBV27 . TRBJ2-5
CASSAGTGGYEQYF TGTGCCAGCAGCGCCGGGACAGGGGGCTACGAGCAGTACTTC TRBD1 TRBV5-4 few TRBJ2-7
CASSYSGQRNEKLFF TGTGCCAGCAGTTACTCGGGGCAGCGTAATGAAAAACTGTTTTTT . TRBV6-5 . TRBJ1-4
CARSFLGTGGYEQYF TGTGCCAGAAGCTTCCTCGGGACAGGAGGTTACGAGCAGTACTTC TRBD1 TRBV5-3 . TRBJ2-7
CAISVASGGTYEQYF TGTGCCATCAGTGTAGCTAGCGGGGGCACCTACGAGCAGTACTTC TRBD2 TRBV10-3 . TRBJ2-7
CATSREARGRYEQYF TGTGCCACCAGCAGAGAGGCCAGGGGAAGGTACGAGCAGTACTTC . TRBV15 . TRBJ2-7
CASSYLGAGGTDTQYF TGTGCCAGCAGTTACCTAGGGGCAGGGGGCACAGATACGCAGTATTTT . TRBV6-5 . TRBJ2-3
CASSFVTGQLNEKLFF TGTGCCAGCAGCTTTGTCACGGGACAGCTTAATGAAAAACTGTTTTTT TRBD1 TRBV7-8 . TRBJ1-4
CASNAALSPLHF TGTGCCAGCAACGCGGCCCTTTCACCCCTCCACTTT . TRBV7-9 . TRBJ1-6
CASSLNGGPNYGYTF TGTGCCAGCAGCTTAAACGGGGGTCCAAACTATGGCTACACCTTC . TRBV7-3 . TRBJ1-2
CASSPSTPDSGNTIYF TGTGCCAGCTCACCATCGACACCCGACTCTGGAAACACCATATATTTT . TRBV18 . TRBJ1-3
CASSLGGGASGELFF TGTGCCAGCAGCTTAGGCGGGGGGGCCTCCGGGGAGCTGTTTTTT TRBD2 TRBV11-2 few TRBJ2-2
CASGDRGGQPQHF TGTGCCAGCGGGGACAGGGGAGGGCAGCCCCAGCATTTT TRBD1 TRBV2 . TRBJ1-5
CASSGWIKGGNEQFF TGTGCCAGCAGTGGGTGGATAAAAGGGGGCAATGAGCAGTTCTTC . TRBV2 . TRBJ2-1
CASSPFGNQPQHF TGTGCCAGCAGCCCGTTTGGCAATCAGCCCCAGCATTTT . TRBV7-9 . TRBJ1-5
CASSHTTGSGGYTF TGTGCCAGCAGCCACACGACAGGCTCGGGGGGCTACACCTTC . TRBV14 . TRBJ1-2
CSSSLTERLADYNEQFF TGTTCCAGCAGCTTAACCGAGAGACTAGCGGACTACAATGAGCAGTTCTTC TRBD2 TRBV7-9 . TRBJ2-1
CASSPSGLAGGGEQFF TGCGCCAGCAGCCCATCGGGACTAGCGGGAGGCGGTGAGCAGTTCTTC TRBD2 TRBV5-1 once TRBJ2-1
CSVVGATEAFF TGCAGCGTTGTGGGGGCCACTGAAGCTTTCTTT . TRBV29-1 . TRBJ1-1
CAISEPTTVRQETQYF TGTGCCATCAGTGAGCCTACGACAGTCAGACAAGAGACCCAGTACTTC . TRBV10-3 . TRBJ2-5
CAGLYQDRANYGYTF TGTGCCGGACTATACCAGGACCGAGCTAACTATGGCTACACCTTC . TRBV5-4 . TRBJ1-2
CASRVGISGELFF TGTGCCAGCAGAGTCGGGATTTCCGGGGAGCTGTTTTTT . TRBV6-5 . TRBJ2-2
CASSSGLAGGQYEQYF TGTGCCAGCAGCTCGGGACTAGCGGGAGGGCAATACGAGCAGTACTTC TRBD2 TRBV2 . TRBJ2-7
CASSILRRGYTGELFF TGTGCCAGTAGTATCCTCCGCAGGGGCTACACCGGGGAGCTGTTTTTT . TRBV19 . TRBJ2-2
CASSLQGYYNSPLHF TGTGCCAGCAGTTTACAGGGCTACTATAATTCACCCCTCCACTTT . TRBV28 . TRBJ1-6
CASSLDRNYGYTF TGTGCCAGCAGCTTGGACAGGAATTACGGCTACACCTTC . TRBV5-4 . TRBJ1-2
CSVASGARSGNTIYF TGCAGCGTCGCCTCAGGGGCAAGGTCTGGAAACACCATATATTTT . TRBV29-1 . TRBJ1-3
CATSKNRAGANVLTF TGTGCCACCAGCAAGAACAGGGCGGGGGCCAACGTCCTGACTTTC . TRBV15 . TRBJ2-6
CASSYSASGGTDTQYF TGTGCCAGCAGTTATAGCGCGAGCGGAGGCACAGATACGCAGTATTTT . TRBV7-3 . TRBJ2-3
CASSPGQRTEAFF TGTGCCAGCAGCCCGGGACAGCGCACTGAAGCTTTCTTT TRBD1 TRBV11-2 few TRBJ1-1
CASSFAYSGRAFYNEQFF TGTGCCAGCAGTTTCGCCTATAGCGGGAGGGCCTTCTACAATGAGCAGTTCTTC TRBD2 TRBV27 . TRBJ2-1
CASSPRLAPRNEQFF TGTGCCAGCAGCCCCCGACTAGCCCCTCGGAATGAGCAGTTCTTC TRBD2 TRBV11-3 . TRBJ2-1
CASSVDRGEYGYTF TGTGCCAGCAGTGTGGACAGGGGAGAGTATGGCTACACCTTC TRBD1 TRBV2 . TRBJ1-2
CASSPGQGVEKLFF TGTGCCAGCAGCCCGGGACAGGGGGTTGAAAAACTGTTTTTT TRBD1 TRBV7-9 . TRBJ1-4
CASSLGRNEQFF TGTGCCAGCAGCTTGGGGCGCAATGAGCAGTTCTTC . TRBV7-3 . TRBJ2-1
CAISESGPMRKTQYF TGTGCCATCAGTGAGTCTGGTCCAATGCGGAAGACCCAGTACTTC . TRBV10-3 . TRBJ2-5
CASRDRIPGANVLTF TGTGCCAGTAGAGACAGGATCCCTGGGGCCAACGTCCTGACTTTC . TRBV19 once TRBJ2-6
CASSRPPGWVQYF TGTGCCAGCAGCCGCCCCCCGGGGTGGGTGCAGTATTTT . TRBV28 . TRBJ2-3
CASSLLSGSSYEQYF TGTGCCAGCAGCTTACTAAGCGGGAGCTCCTACGAGCAGTACTTC TRBD2 TRBV11-2 . TRBJ2-7
CASSLGTGGLSTDTQYF TGTGCCAGCAGCTTAGGGACCGGGGGGCTAAGCACAGATACGCAGTATTTT . TRBV13 . TRBJ2-3
CASSAGTGGNQPQHF TGTGCCAGCAGCGCCGGGACAGGCGGCAATCAGCCCCAGCATTTT TRBD1 TRBV7-9 . TRBJ1-5
CAISESPGGQPQHF TGTGCCATCAGTGAGTCGCCGGGGGGTCAGCCCCAGCATTTT . TRBV10-3 . TRBJ1-5
CSSSIRGDLHSETQYF TGTTCCAGCAGCATCAGGGGGGACCTCCACTCAGAGACCCAGTACTTC . TRBV7-9 . TRBJ2-5